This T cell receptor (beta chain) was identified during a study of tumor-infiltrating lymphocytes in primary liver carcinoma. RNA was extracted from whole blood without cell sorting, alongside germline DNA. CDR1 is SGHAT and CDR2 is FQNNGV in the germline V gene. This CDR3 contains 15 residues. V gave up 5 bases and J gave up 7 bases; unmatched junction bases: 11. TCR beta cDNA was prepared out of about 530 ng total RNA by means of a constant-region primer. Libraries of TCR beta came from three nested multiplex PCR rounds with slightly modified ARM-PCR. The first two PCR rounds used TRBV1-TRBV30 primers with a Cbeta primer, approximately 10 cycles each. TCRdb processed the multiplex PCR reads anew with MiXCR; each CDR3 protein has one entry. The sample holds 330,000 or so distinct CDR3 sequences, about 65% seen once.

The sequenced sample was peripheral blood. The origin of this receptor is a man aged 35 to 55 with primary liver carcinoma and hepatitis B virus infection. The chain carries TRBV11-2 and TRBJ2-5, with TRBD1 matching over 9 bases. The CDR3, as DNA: TGTGCCAGCAGCCTACAGGGGGCGTTAGGAGGGACCCAGTACTTC. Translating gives CASSLQGALGGTQYF.